A selection of T cell receptor beta chains follows, all from one sample in a study of TIL therapy for anti-PD-1-resistant metastatic lung cancer. TCRdb's copy holds only in-frame clones and misses some; the assay was immunoSEQ multiplex PCR. This table holds about 13,000 clones, approximately 72% found once. This specimen was tumor tissue, taken at baseline. The receptors were gathered from a woman aged 30-79 years with non-small cell lung cancer. The CDR3 runs from the conserved cysteine through the conserved F or W. Each record gives: V gene, J gene, clone size, D gene, CDR3 DNA, CDR3 protein. D genes are given only for firm matches. Size is omitted from some rows. Given values are once, few, many or a class for expanded clones.

TRBV10-1	TRBJ2-1	once	TRBD2	TGCGCCAGCAGTGCCGCCTATGCGGGAGGTTTCAATGAGCAGTTCTTC	CASSAAYAGGFNEQFF
TRBV27	TRBJ1-2	-	-	TGTGCCAGCAGAGTTCGGGGGGGCGCGGGCTATGGCTACACCTTC	CASRVRGGAGYGYTF
TRBV28	TRBJ2-7	-	-	TGTGCCAGCAGTGATAGCGTTTCCTACGAGCAGTACTTC	CASSDSVSYEQYF
TRBV13	TRBJ2-2	-	-	TGTGCCAGCAGCTTAGGGGGGGCTGCGCTCACCGGGGAGCTGTTTTTT	CASSLGGAALTGELFF
TRBV5-4	TRBJ2-6	-	TRBD1	TGTGCCAGCAGCCCAGGGGGCTCTGGGGCCAACGTCCTGACTTTC	CASSPGGSGANVLTF
TRBV19	TRBJ1-6	-	-	TGTGCCACCGGGACGGGGCTTTCACCCCTCCACTTT	CATGTGLSPLHF
TRBV4-2	TRBJ2-2	-	TRBD1	TGTGCCAGCAGCCAAGCGGGACAGGGGATCGGGGAGCTGTTTTTT	CASSQAGQGIGELFF
TRBV2	TRBJ2-5	-	-	TGTGCCAGCAGTGAAGGAAGAAGGGCTGGAGAGACCCAGTACTTC	CASSEGRRAGETQYF
TRBV5-1	TRBJ2-7	-	-	TGCGCCAGCAGCTCCTCAGGGGCCTTGGAGCAGTACTTC	CASSSSGALEQYF
TRBV19	TRBJ1-3	-	-	TGTGCCAGTAGTTCGACCACTGACTCTGGAAACACCATATATTTT	CASSSTTDSGNTIYF
TRBV5-8	TRBJ2-5	few	-	TGTGCCAGCAGGTGGGGGTCCGAAGGCCGACAAGAGACCCAGTACTTC	CASRWGSEGRQETQYF
TRBV27	TRBJ2-7	-	TRBD1	TGTGCCAGCAGTCCCCTGGACAGGGGGGTTTACGAGCAGTACTTC	CASSPLDRGVYEQYF
TRBV7-6	TRBJ2-1	-	-	TGTGCCAGCAGCCTCTATTCGGGCTCCTACAATGAGCAGTTCTTC	CASSLYSGSYNEQFF
TRBV10-3	TRBJ1-1	-	TRBD1	TGTGCCATCAGTGAGTCAGGGGGCGAGGGGGCTTTCTTT	CAISESGGEGAFF
TRBV7-9	TRBJ2-3	-	TRBD2	TGTGCCAGCAGCTTAGTACTAGCGGGAGGAGATACGCAGTATTTT	CASSLVLAGGDTQYF
TRBV6-5	TRBJ2-7	-	TRBD1	TGTGCCAGCAGTCGACGGACAGGGGTCCACGAGCAGTACTTC	CASSRRTGVHEQYF
TRBV9	TRBJ2-3	-	-	TGTGCCAGCAGCGTAGTTCTTAGCGGCAGCACAGATACGCAGTATTTT	CASSVVLSGSTDTQYF
TRBV4-1	TRBJ1-3	-	TRBD1	TGCGCCAGCAGCCAAGATATGTCCCGGACAGGGTTCGCTGGAAACACCATATATTTT	CASSQDMSRTGFAGNTIYF
TRBV5-1	TRBJ2-2	-	-	TGCGCCAGCAGCTTGGTTTACACCGGGGAGCTGTTTTTT	CASSLVYTGELFF
TRBV25-1	TRBJ2-2	-	-	TGTGCCAGCACTCCCGGCAGGGGGGTCAACTCCGGGGAGCTGTTTTTT	CASTPGRGVNSGELFF
TRBV27	TRBJ2-2	-	TRBD2	TGTGCCAGCAGTTTAAGTCTAGCGGGAGCCGGGGAGCTGTTTTTT	CASSLSLAGAGELFF
TRBV6-6	TRBJ1-5	-	-	TGTGCCAGCAGTTACTCCCAGGGGCTATACAATCAGCCCCAGCATTTT	CASSYSQGLYNQPQHF